Detailed here is one T cell receptor (beta chain). The antigen remains undetermined. V lost 7 bases, J lost 6 bases, and 19 bases lay in between. The CDR3 is 14 amino acids. The germline V gene encodes CDR1 SNHLY and CDR2 FYNNEI. This entry belongs to a study of T cell responses to AZD1222 COVID-19 vaccine. Whole-study results and caveats: Clonal diversity was possibly underestimated; the donors were predominantly white British and more often female.

Produced via immunoSEQ multiplex PCR; TCRdb's table is partial and in-frame only. The table lists around 77,000 clones, 80% to 90% of them singletons. The source was peripheral blood, collected on day 0 of AZD1222 vaccination. The sequence derives from an adult in good health. The chain couples TRBV2 to TRBJ2-7, with D possibly TRBD2 on 6 matching bases. The CDR3 sequence is CASTIRAGGTEQYF. In DNA, the CDR3 is TGTGCCAGCACCATACGAGCGGGCGGGACCGAGCAGTACTTC.